The next 14 T cell receptor beta chains were all read from a single sample in a study of blood T cell repertoires in COVID-19. Profiled with immunoSEQ multiplex PCR; TCRdb holds only in-frame clones, not every one. The data contain 150,000 to 190,000 clones, 70% to 90% of them singletons. Sequencing input: peripheral blood. These receptors originate from a woman in her sixties with COVID-19, enrolled during active disease.

This clone was found a few times. This chain uses TRBV4-1 with TRBJ1-1; TRBD1 matches 8 bases. J lost 5 bases, V lost 1 base, and 15 bases had no gene match. CDR1 and CDR2 from the germline V gene are MGHRA and YSYEKL. CDR3 size: 18 residues. The CDR3 DNA is TGCGCCAGCAGCCAAGCCAGAGGAAACCAGGGGGCCCGGACTGAAGCTTTCTTT. Amino acid sequence: CASSQARGNQGARTEAFF.

This chain connects TRBV3-1 (or the pseudogene TRBV3-2) to TRBJ2-3, with TRBD2 matching over 8 bases. With V trimmed by 4 bases and J by 4 bases, 10 bases remained unmatched. Germline CDR1 LGHDT, CDR2 YNNKEL (reference sequence). The CDR3 totals 16 residues. The CDR3 bases are TGTGCCAGCAGCCGCTCGCGGGGGGCGAGCCCAGATACGCAGTATTTT. Its translation: CASSRSRGASPDTQYF.

This clone has just a few counts. The rearrangement uses TRBV19 and TRBJ1-3; D uncertain. In germline, CDR1 is LNHDA, CDR2 SQIVND (reference sequence). Deletions cut 6 bases from V and 0 bases from J, with 12 bases between. This CDR3 spans 15 amino acids. The CDR3 DNA follows: TGTGCCAGTAGATCTGGCAGGCTCTCTGGAAACACCATATATTTT. Its protein product is CASRSGRLSGNTIYF.

V is TRBV3-1 (or the pseudogene TRBV3-2) and J is TRBJ1-2; 7 bases map to TRBD1. CDR3 size: 14 residues. The germline gives CDR1 LGHDT, CDR2 YNNKEL (reference sequence). J gave up 7 bases and V 4 bases, and 9 bases lay outside the gene matches. The CDR3 here is CASSPGTVRGGYTF. The DNA for the CDR3 is TGTGCCAGCAGCCCGGGGACAGTACGCGGTGGCTACACCTTC.

The V gene is TRBV2, the J gene TRBJ2-2, with TRBD2 matching over 14 bases. There are 16 residues in the CDR3. The V segment lost 10 bases and the J segment 1 base; nucleotides outside the gene matches: 5. Germline V gene data show CDR1 as SNHLY and CDR2 as FYNNEI. The CDR3 sequence is CATRLAGGLNTGELFF. In DNA, the CDR3 is TGTGCCACCCGACTAGCGGGAGGGTTGAACACCGGGGAGCTGTTTTTT.

The chain recombines TRBV15 with TRBJ2-5, with D possibly being TRBD2 (6 bases). Looked up from germline, CDR1 is LNHNV and CDR2 is YYDKDF (reference sequence). V lost 6 bases to trimming and J lost 5 bases, with 16 bases between them. CDR3 length equals 14 residues. The CDR3 sequence: CATSSPGSGETQYF. CDR3 DNA: TGTGCCACCAGTTCGCCCGGGAGCGGGGAGACCCAGTACTTC.

The CDR3 coding sequence is TGTGCCAGCAGCCCCCGCGGGGCGGTCCAAGAGACCCAGTACTTC. Its translation is CASSPRGAVQETQYF. The chain links TRBV11-3 to TRBJ2-5, with a possible D match to TRBD2 (6 bases). The V and J ends lost 5 bases and 1 base respectively, with 14 bases between them. The CDR3 extends over 15 amino acids. Germline values: CDR1 SGHNT, CDR2 YENEEA.

This chain uses TRBV18 with TRBJ2-7, with 9 bases matching TRBD1. The germline gives CDR1 KGHSH, CDR2 LQKENI. CDR3 size: 13 residues. V trimming: 6 bases; J trimming: 5 bases; junction bases outside the gene matches: 5. CDR3 protein: CASSGDRVDEQYF. The CDR3, as DNA: TGTGCCAGCTCTGGGGACAGGGTGGACGAGCAGTACTTC. Full variable domain (rest looked up from reference TRBV18 and TRBJ2-7): NAGVMQNPRHLVRRRGQEARLRCSPMKGHSHVYWYRQLPEEGLKFMVYLQKENIIDESGMPKERFSAEFPKEGPSILRIQQVVRGDSAAYFCASSGDRVDEQYFGPGTRLTVT.

The chain is built from TRBV2 and TRBJ2-1, with 8 bases identical to TRBD1. V lost 6 bases, J lost 5 bases, and 3 bases stayed unmatched. The CDR3 is made up of 13 amino acids. Germline V gene sequence: CDR1 SNHLY, CDR2 FYNNEI. This CDR3 is CASRETGDNEQFF. The DNA of the CDR3 is TGTGCCAGCAGGGAGACAGGGGACAATGAGCAGTTCTTC.

The sample holds one count of this clone. The chain links TRBV9 to TRBJ2-3; D unresolved. The germline V and J ends were trimmed by 0 bases and 0 bases, with 5 bases remaining between them. This CDR3 region has 14 residues. Germline V gene sequence: CDR1 SGDLS, CDR2 YYNGEE. CDR3 sequence (DNA): TGTGCCAGCAGCGTAGCTCCCAGCACAGATACGCAGTATTTT. It encodes CASSVAPSTDTQYF.

The V gene is TRBV5-5, the J gene TRBJ1-5; TRBD1 matches 9 bases. CDR1 and CDR2 from the germline V gene are SGHKS and YYEKEE (reference sequence). The V segment lost 2 bases and the J segment 7 bases; nucleotides outside the gene matches: 1. CDR3 length: 13 amino acids. The CDR3 loop is CASSFDRGQPQHF. CDR3 coding DNA: TGTGCCAGCAGCTTCGACAGGGGGCAGCCCCAGCATTTT.

The J gene is TRBJ1-2, the V gene TRBV4-1; TRBD1 is a possible D gene (5 bases). Germline CDR1 reads MGHRA; CDR2 reads YSYEKL. Trimming removed 1 base from V and 2 bases from J, with 14 bases in between. This CDR3 has 16 amino acids. CDR3 sequence reads: CASSQGDPRGNYGYTF. CDR3 coding DNA: TGCGCCAGCAGCCAAGGGGACCCCCGGGGGAACTATGGCTACACCTTC.

The chain employs TRBV5-1 and TRBJ2-6; TRBD1 might be the D (5 bases). Germline CDR1 is SGHRS and CDR2 is YFSETQ. The ends were cut back, 0 bases at V and 5 bases at J, with 6 bases in the middle. The CDR3 spans 14 residues. The CDR3 nucleotides are TGCGCCAGCAGCTTGGCGGACAGGGCCAACGTCCTGACTTTC. Encoded protein: CASSLADRANVLTF.

A single count supports this clone. The V call is TRBV7-9, the J call TRBJ1-1; no definite D call. CDR3 size: 15 residues. Germline V gives CDR1 SEHNR, CDR2 FQNEAQ (reference sequence). Trimming stripped 4 bases from V and 0 bases from J, with 12 bases between. The CDR3 sequence is CASSSTELMNTEAFF. As DNA, the CDR3 is TGTGCCAGCAGCTCTACGGAGTTAATGAACACTGAAGCTTTCTTT.